One and the same sample provided the 27 T cell receptor beta chains below, sequenced in a study of Graves' ophthalmopathy and Graves' hyperthyroidism. Using RNA transcripts, the TCR beta CDR3 regions were amplified. The authors performed first-round RT-PCR with HTBI primers and then a second-round multiplex PCR. MiXCR, run by TCRdb on the multiplex PCR reads, gives a single entry per CDR3 protein. Of approximately 480,000 distinct CDR3 sequences listed, around 14% are singletons. What was sequenced was blood. The receptor source for this set is a woman aged 25 to 39 with Graves' ophthalmopathy.

This clonotype occurred many times. In DNA, the CDR3 is TGTGCCATCAGCAAGGGACAGGGTAGAGGAGAGACCCAGTACTTC. Amino acids: CAISKGQGRGETQYF. The chain recombines TRBV10-3 with TRBJ2-5; 9 bases agree with TRBD1. The CDR3 length is 15 residues. Trimming at V came to 6 bases and at J to 4 bases, leaving 9 bases not matched to a gene. Germline CDR1 ENHRY, CDR2 SYGVKD.

This clonotype was detected ten times or more. The gene calls are TRBV6-1 and TRBJ2-2; TRBD2 matches 8 bases. Losses at the gene ends were 1 base for V and 4 bases for J; bases not matched to a gene: 2. Per the germline V gene, CDR1 is MNHNS and CDR2 is SASEGT. The CDR3 is made up of 15 amino acids. DNA of the CDR3: TGTGCCAGCAGTGAAGGAGCGGGGGTCACCGGGGAGCTGTTTTTT. Protein product: CASSEGAGVTGELFF.

The table lists this clonotype with many counts. This chain links TRBV4-2 with TRBJ1-6; D unclear. The CDR3 consists of 14 residues. Trimming pared 1 base from V and 7 bases from J, leaving 8 bases between. Germline V gives CDR1 LGHNA, CDR2 YNFKEQ. CDR3 nucleotides: TGTGCCAGCAGCCAAGGCCTTATGAATTCACCCCTCCACTTT. It translates to CASSQGLMNSPLHF.

This clonotype has ten or more counts. The chain recombines TRBV30 with TRBJ1-1; 7 nucleotides match TRBD1. Germline assignment: CDR1 GTSNPN and CDR2 SVGIG (reference sequence). The CDR3 is 16 residues long. The ends lost 4 bases at V and 5 bases at J; junction bases unmatched: 16. The CDR3 DNA sequence: TGTGCCTGGACGCCCAGAATTACGTACAGGGGTACTGAAGCTTTCTTT. Protein: CAWTPRITYRGTEAFF.

This clonotype was detected many times. V and J are TRBV20-1 and TRBJ2-5; 9 positions agree with TRBD1. The CDR3 totals 14 residues. The germline V gene encodes CDR1 DFQATT and CDR2 SNEGSKA (reference sequence). The V gene end was trimmed by 8 bases and the J gene end by 1 base; junction bases not matched to a gene: 8. The CDR3: CSLLRDRVQETQYF. The CDR3 DNA is TGCAGTTTGCTCCGGGACAGGGTCCAAGAGACCCAGTACTTC.

In this sample, this clonotype turned up many times. The chain joins TRBV15 to TRBJ2-7, with 7 bases matching TRBD1. V shed 0 bases and J 6 bases; nucleotides not matched to a gene: 8. This CDR3 has 15 residues. Germline CDR1 and CDR2: LNHNV and YYDKDF (reference sequence). CDR3 DNA: TGTGCCACCAGCAGAGACCTCCACAGGGGTTCCGAGCAGTACTTC. This gives the protein CATSRDLHRGSEQYF. The full variable domain, completed using reference TRBV15 and TRBJ2-7, is DAMVIQNPRYQVTQFGKPVTLSCSQTLNHNVMYWYQQKSSQAPKLLFHYYDKDFNNEADTPDNFQSRRPNTSFCFLDIRSPGLGDTAMYLCATSRDLHRGSEQYFGPGTRLTVT.

The chain joins TRBV3-1 to TRBJ2-1; D may correspond to TRBD1 or TRBD2 (5 bases each). The CDR3 has 15 residues. The germline V gene encodes CDR1 LGHDT and CDR2 YNNKEL (reference sequence). The V end was cut by 1 base, the J end by 6 bases, with 13 bases between. The CDR3 reads CASSQAGLAVNEQFF. The CDR3 nucleotides read TGTGCCAGCAGCCAAGCGGGGCTAGCAGTCAATGAGCAGTTCTTC.

The V and J genes are TRBV13 and TRBJ1-1; 10 bases fit TRBD1. With V trimmed by 5 bases and J by 4 bases, 7 bases remained unmatched. In germline, CDR1 is PRHDT, CDR2 FYEKMQ (reference sequence). The length of the CDR3 is 15 residues. As DNA, the CDR3 is TGTGCCAGCAGCATTTCCGGGACAGGGGTCACTGAAGCTTTCTTT. It is translated as CASSISGTGVTEAFF.

The sample holds many counts of this clonotype. This sequence joins TRBV12-3 or TRBV12-4 and TRBJ2-1; 10 nucleotides align to TRBD2. This CDR3 spans 14 amino acids. J gave up 10 bases and V 5 bases, and 8 bases lay outside the gene matches. The CDR3, as DNA: TGTGCCAGCAGTCAGCGGGGGGGCCTAAACGAGCAGTTCTTC. Its translation is CASSQRGGLNEQFF.

This clonotype was recorded many times. V gene TRBV28 combines with J gene TRBJ2-2, with D possibly being TRBD1 (5 bases). From germline, CDR1 is MDHEN and CDR2 SYDVKM. V was clipped by 5 bases and J by 8 bases, with 6 bases between them. The CDR3 runs to 11 residues. In DNA, the CDR3 is TGTGCCAGCAGTCAGGGAGGGGAGCTGTTTTTT. Its translation is CASSQGGELFF.

The rearrangement uses TRBV12-3 or TRBV12-4 and TRBJ1-2; 7 nucleotides match TRBD1. The CDR3 is 14 amino acids. V trimming: 6 bases; J trimming: 3 bases; junction bases outside the gene matches: 7. The CDR3 loop is CASSAGTVDYGYTF. The CDR3 DNA reads as TGTGCCAGCAGCGCCGGGACAGTGGACTATGGCTACACCTTC.

This sequence joins TRBV30 and TRBJ1-2; no definite D call. Germline CDR1 is GTSNPN and CDR2 is SVGIG (reference sequence). This CDR3 spans 15 amino acids. The V and J ends lost 1 base and 6 bases respectively, with 18 bases between them. The CDR3 sequence: CAWSGFEGTLNGYTF. The CDR3 DNA reads as TGTGCCTGGAGTGGGTTCGAGGGAACCCTCAATGGCTACACCTTC.

This clonotype was seen ten or more times. CDR3: CAWSPAGRAFF. The CDR3 coding sequence is TGTGCCTGGAGTCCGGCAGGGCGAGCTTTCTTT. V gene TRBV30 combines with J gene TRBJ1-1, with D maybe TRBD1 (5 bases). CDR3 length equals 11 residues. Deletions cut 2 bases from V and 10 bases from J, with 11 bases between. Per germline, CDR1 GTSNPN and CDR2 SVGIG (reference sequence).

This clonotype has a count of ten or more. The chain couples TRBV5-5 to TRBJ2-5, with D uncertain. The germline gives CDR1 SGHKS, CDR2 YYEKEE (reference sequence). This CDR3 region has 14 residues. Deletions cut 3 bases from V and 5 bases from J, with 14 bases between. The CDR3 DNA is TGTGCCAGCAGCTATCGAGCCGGGCGGGAGACCCAGTACTTC. It translates to CASSYRAGRETQYF.

The table lists this clonotype with many counts. The rearrangement links TRBV20-1 to TRBJ2-7; D might be TRBD1 (5 bases). From germline, CDR1 is DFQATT and CDR2 SNEGSKA (reference sequence). Trimming stripped 4 bases from V and 0 bases from J, with 16 bases between. The length of the CDR3 is 15 residues. In nucleotides, the CDR3 is TGCAGTGCTACCCAGGGCCATTGGGGCTCCTACGAGCAGTACTTC. This sequence encodes CSATQGHWGSYEQYF.

The chain joins TRBV7-8 to TRBJ1-1; weak D call: TRBD1 (5 bases). The CDR3 is 14 amino acids. Looked up from germline, CDR1 is SGHVS and CDR2 is FQNEAQ. V was pared by 1 base and J by 8 bases, with 14 bases between. The CDR3 DNA sequence: TGTGCCAGCAGCTTAGAAGCAGGGTCGGCGGAAGCTTTCTTT. This gives the protein CASSLEAGSAEAFF.

This clonotype was observed many times. The chain has TRBV15 and TRBJ1-1, with 8 bases lining up with TRBD1. This CDR3 contains 16 residues. Germline V gene lookup returns CDR1 LNHNV and CDR2 YYDKDF (reference sequence). Unmatched junction bases numbered 12, after V lost 4 bases and J lost 5 bases. The CDR3 sequence: CATSTPGQVVGTEAFF. The CDR3 DNA is TGTGCCACCAGCACCCCGGGACAGGTGGTGGGGACTGAAGCTTTCTTT. The full variable domain, rest sourced from reference TRBV15 and TRBJ1-1, is DAMVIQNPRYQVTQFGKPVTLSCSQTLNHNVMYWYQQKSSQAPKLLFHYYDKDFNNEADTPDNFQSRRPNTSFCFLDIRSPGLGDTAMYLCATSTPGQVVGTEAFFGQGTRLTVV.

Turning to this clonotype: A read error may be the cause here, since a much bigger clone is one base away. The DNA for the CDR3 is TGTGCCAGCAGCCCGACAGTCTCTGGAAACACCACATATTTT. Its translation: CASSPTVSGNTTYF. The V and J genes are TRBV7-2 and TRBJ1-3, with D perhaps TRBD1 (5 bases). This CDR3 contains 14 residues. Looked up from germline, CDR1 is SGHTA and CDR2 is FQGNSA.

This clonotype was counted ten times or more. The CDR3 coding sequence is TGTGCCAGCAGCCAAGCCGCGGGGGGCCTAAACACCGGGGAGCTGTTTTTT. The encoded protein is CASSQAAGGLNTGELFF. The V and J genes are TRBV4-2 and TRBJ2-2; 8 bases are shared with TRBD2. Losses at the gene ends were 1 base for V and 2 bases for J; bases not matched to a gene: 6. The CDR3 runs 17 residues. Germline V gene data show CDR1 as LGHNA and CDR2 as YNFKEQ.

The gene calls are TRBV6-2 or TRBV6-3 and TRBJ2-7; D is tentatively TRBD1 or TRBD2 (6 bases each). CDR1 and CDR2 from the germline V gene are MNHEY and SVGEGT. Between the trimmed V and J ends, which lost 0 bases and 0 bases, there was a span of 15 bases. The CDR3 runs 17 residues. CDR3 amino acids: CASSYSLGGPSSYEQYF. The CDR3 bases are TGTGCCAGCAGTTACTCCCTAGGGGGGCCGAGCTCCTACGAGCAGTACTTC.

The chain links TRBV6-1 to TRBJ2-7; 9 nucleotides agree with TRBD1. Germline CDR1 and CDR2: MNHNS and SASEGT. V shed 7 bases and J 4 bases; nucleotides not matched to a gene: 8. This CDR3 has 14 residues. The CDR3 nucleotides are TGTGCCAGCATTCACAGGGGGCTTTCTTACGAGCAGTACTTC. Encoded protein: CASIHRGLSYEQYF.

This clonotype was seen at least ten times. The chain combines TRBV7-2 with TRBJ2-5; weak D call: TRBD2 (6 bases). The CDR3 consists of 16 residues. Trimming left V 3 bases short and J 0 bases short, with 14 bases between. The germline V gene has CDR1 SGHTA and CDR2 FQGNSA. This CDR3 reads CASSFPLAGYQETQYF. The CDR3 nucleotides are TGTGCCAGCAGCTTTCCCTTGGCGGGGTACCAAGAGACCCAGTACTTC.

This clonotype has a count of ten or more. The rearrangement uses TRBV30 and TRBJ1-1, with TRBD1 matching 10 bases. The CDR3 contains 13 residues. The V and J ends lost 3 bases and 5 bases, in that order; junction bases with no gene match: 3. CDR1 and CDR2 from the germline V gene are GTSNPN and SVGIG (reference sequence). CDR3 sequence: CAWSRDRGTEAFF. In DNA form, the CDR3 reads TGTGCCTGGAGCCGGGACAGGGGAACTGAAGCTTTCTTT.

This clonotype has ten or more counts. The rearrangement uses TRBV20-1 and TRBJ1-2; no definite D call. The CDR3 length is 11 residues. CDR1 and CDR2 from the germline V gene are DFQATT and SNEGSKA (reference sequence). CDR3 nucleotide sequence: TGCAGCGTTTTCGTCCGGGCGGGCTACACCTTC. Translated: CSVFVRAGYTF.

This clonotype was seen only a few times. The chain carries TRBV27 and TRBJ1-6; TRBD1 might be the D (6 bases). Germline V gene sequence: CDR1 MNHEY, CDR2 SMNVEV (reference sequence). CDR3 length: 16 amino acids. Between the trimmed V and J ends, which lost 0 bases and 4 bases, there was a span of 10 bases. CDR3 DNA sequence: TGTGCCAGCAGTTTATCGGGGGGCTTGTATAATTCACCCCTCCACTTT. It yields the protein CASSLSGGLYNSPLHF.

This clonotype was seen repeatedly, ten times or more. V and J are TRBV6-5 and TRBJ2-2, with D perhaps matching TRBD1 (6 bases). Germline assignment: CDR1 MNHEY and CDR2 SVGAGI. V was clipped by 5 bases and J by 3 bases, with 10 bases between them. The CDR3 runs 14 residues. CDR3 bases: TGTGCCAGCAGTACACAGGGATACACCGGGGAGCTGTTTTTT. This translates into CASSTQGYTGELFF.

In this sample, this clonotype turned up many times. The rearrangement joins TRBV10-3 to TRBJ1-3; D remains ambiguous. V lost 0 bases and J 0 bases, leaving 9 bases between the germline ends. The CDR3 extends over 16 amino acids. Per germline, CDR1 ENHRY and CDR2 SYGVKD. The CDR3 loop reads CAISESGLISGNTIYF. In DNA form, the CDR3 reads TGTGCCATCAGTGAGTCCGGACTGATCTCTGGAAACACCATATATTTT.